Below, 25 T cell receptor beta chains from the same sample are listed, as sequenced in a study of cytomegalovirus exposure and HLA in healthy donors. Produced via immunoSEQ multiplex PCR; TCRdb's table is partial and in-frame only. The top ten hold approximately 2% of the sample, which has 200,000 to 250,000 clones, around 87% seen once. The specimen was PBMCs. These receptors originate from a woman aged 18-35 years in good health and CMV-seropositive.

The CDR3 region has the DNA TGTGCCAGCAGCCCCGCAGGGTTGGGAAAGACCCAGTACTTC. Protein: CASSPAGLGKTQYF. The chain combines TRBV5-6 with TRBJ2-5; maybe TRBD1 (5 bases). V shed 4 bases and J shed 6 bases, with 16 bases lying between them. Germline V gene sequence: CDR1 SGHDT, CDR2 YYEEEE. The CDR3 runs to 14 residues.

The chain links TRBV4-1 to TRBJ2-7, with a possible D match to TRBD2 (6 bases). The CDR3 is 15 residues long. The V gene lost 0 bases and the J gene lost 4 bases, with 13 bases spanning the gap. Germline values: CDR1 MGHRA, CDR2 YSYEKL. CDR3 sequence: CASSQDRETRYEQYF. The CDR3 nucleotides are TGCGCCAGCAGCCAAGATCGGGAGACCCGTTACGAGCAGTACTTC.

This clone was detected only a few times. The V and J genes are TRBV5-1 and TRBJ2-3, with TRBD2 as a possible D gene (6 bases). V dropped 3 bases and J dropped 0 bases, with 20 bases sitting between them. Germline lookup yields CDR1 SGHRS and CDR2 YFSETQ. This CDR3 has 18 amino acids. As DNA, the CDR3 is TGCGCCAGCAGCTCATTCCAGTCCGGGAGCACTAGCACAGATACGCAGTATTTT. This gives the protein CASSSFQSGSTSTDTQYF.

V usage is TRBV6-5 and J usage is TRBJ2-7; TRBD1 is a possible D gene (5 bases). Germline loops: CDR1 MNHEY, CDR2 SVGAGI. The CDR3 consists of 12 residues. Trimming took off 7 bases at V and 0 bases at J, with 7 bases between the two ends. CDR3 nucleotides: TGTGCCAGCATAGGGGCCTCCTACGAGCAGTACTTC. Encoded protein: CASIGASYEQYF.

The chain is built from TRBV7-2 and TRBJ2-7; weak D call: TRBD2 (6 bases). Germline V gene sequence: CDR1 SGHTA, CDR2 FQGNSA. The CDR3 sequence is 17 residues long. V lost 4 bases to trimming and J lost 2 bases, with 21 bases between them. The CDR3 is CASSSRPLGSGAYEQYF. The CDR3 DNA reads TGTGCCAGCAGCTCCCGACCACTTGGTAGCGGCGCCTACGAGCAGTACTTC.

This sequence joins TRBV6-1 and TRBJ1-2; TRBD1 agrees at 8 bases. The CDR3 covers 13 residues. Germline V gives CDR1 MNHNS, CDR2 SASEGT. V shed 3 bases, J shed 6 bases, and the junction held 3 bases outside the gene matches. CDR3 in DNA: TGTGCCAGCAGTGACTTGGACAGGGATGGCTACACCTTC. Its translation: CASSDLDRDGYTF.

The CDR3 DNA sequence: TGTGCCAGTAGTATAGGGAGGGACACTGAAGCTTTCTTT. Its protein product is CASSIGRDTEAFF. The chain is built from TRBV19 and TRBJ1-1; D unclear. Trimming took off 1 base at V and 3 bases at J, with 6 bases between the two ends. Per the germline V gene, CDR1 is LNHDA and CDR2 is SQIVND (reference sequence). The CDR3 is 13 residues long.

The V and J genes are TRBV29-1 and TRBJ2-3, with 11 bases lining up with TRBD2. Germline CDR1 SQVTM, CDR2 ANQGSEA. V gave up 4 bases and J gave up 3 bases; unmatched junction bases: 3. There are 14 residues in the CDR3. The CDR3 coding sequence is TGCAGCGTTGCCCCTAGCGGGAGGACAGATACGCAGTATTTT. Amino acid sequence: CSVAPSGRTDTQYF.

The chain links TRBV29-1 to TRBJ1-1, with D unresolved. The CDR3 spans 12 residues. Germline CDR1 SQVTM, CDR2 ANQGSEA. The V end was cut by 3 bases, the J end by 6 bases, with 11 bases between. This chain's CDR3 is CSVEASRPEAFF. For the CDR3, the DNA is TGCAGCGTTGAGGCCTCGAGGCCTGAAGCTTTCTTT.

This clone was seen only a few times. The chain links TRBV9 to TRBJ2-7, with TRBD2 matching 11 bases. Germline lookup yields CDR1 SGDLS and CDR2 YYNGEE. This CDR3 region has 14 residues. After removal of 6 bases from V and 3 bases from J, the junction contained 5 bases not matched to a gene. CDR3 coding DNA: TGTGCCAGCACCTCGGGGACTAGCGGCTACGAGCAGTACTTC. It yields the protein CASTSGTSGYEQYF.

The chain couples TRBV5-1 to TRBJ1-2; the D is unclear. Trimming took 2 bases from V and 0 from J, leaving 11 bases between them. Germline V CDR1 and CDR2: SGHRS, YFSETQ. The CDR3 runs to 15 residues. CDR3 bases: TGCGCCAGCAGCTTCTCACTCATTACTAACTATGGCTACACCTTC. This translates into CASSFSLITNYGYTF.

This rearrangement joins TRBV9 to TRBJ1-2; D not resolved. Germline V gene data show CDR1 as SGDLS and CDR2 as YYNGEE. The CDR3 spans 15 residues. The V end was cut by 0 bases, the J end by 3 bases, with 12 bases between. The chain's CDR3 is CASSVVQEGHYGYTF. CDR3 coding DNA: TGTGCCAGCAGCGTAGTCCAGGAGGGTCACTATGGCTACACCTTC. Full variable domain (remainder filled in from reference TRBV9 and TRBJ1-2): DSGVTQTPKHLITATGQRVTLRCSPRSGDLSVYWYQQSLDQGLQFLIQYYNGEERAKGNILERFSAQQFPDLHSELNLSSLELGDSALYFCASSVVQEGHYGYTFGSGTRLTVV.

The genes are TRBV27 and TRBJ2-5, with 9 positions matching TRBD2. The J call may be in error: the DNA end matches TRBJ2-7 better. The CDR3 contains 15 residues. Germline V lookup: CDR1 MNHEY, CDR2 SMNVEV (reference sequence). CDR3 sequence reads: CASSQAGGLPYEQYF. The CDR3 bases are TGTGCCAGCAGTCAAGCGGGGGGATTACCCTACGAGCAGTACTTC.

The V gene is TRBV27, the J gene TRBJ2-3; 12 bases line up with TRBD2. The germline V gene encodes CDR1 MNHEY and CDR2 SMNVEV (reference sequence). The CDR3 is made up of 16 amino acids. Trimming at V came to 5 bases and at J to 3 bases, leaving 6 bases not matched to a gene. The CDR3 sequence: CASSPTSGSRTDTQYF. Written as DNA, the CDR3 is TGTGCCAGCAGTCCGACTAGCGGGAGCCGAACAGATACGCAGTATTTT.

V and J are TRBV6-5 and TRBJ2-3; 10 bases are shared with TRBD2. CDR1 is MNHEY, CDR2 SVGAGI, per germline. There are 14 residues in the CDR3. The V segment lost 6 bases and the J segment 4 bases; nucleotides outside the gene matches: 4. This chain's CDR3 is CASSSGRAADTQYF. CDR3 coding DNA: TGTGCCAGCAGCAGCGGGAGGGCCGCAGATACGCAGTATTTT.

This clone was seen a few times. The CDR3 DNA follows: TGTGCCAGCAGCGTCGAAGGGGGCAATCAGCCCCAGCATTTT. Its translation: CASSVEGGNQPQHF. V gene TRBV9 combines with J gene TRBJ1-5; D possibly corresponds to TRBD1 (5 bases). CDR1 and CDR2 from the germline V gene are SGDLS and YYNGEE. The germline V and J ends were trimmed by 2 bases and 2 bases, with 8 bases remaining between them. The CDR3 loop spans 14 amino acids.

The V call is TRBV4-1, the J call TRBJ2-7; 8 nucleotides line up with TRBD2. There are 16 residues in the CDR3. After removal of 0 bases from V and 2 bases from J, the junction contained 6 bases not matched to a gene. Germline CDR1 is MGHRA and CDR2 is YSYEKL. As DNA, the CDR3 is TGCGCCAGCAGCCAAGAAAGAACTAGCGGAACCTACGAGCAGTACTTC. Translated: CASSQERTSGTYEQYF.

J is TRBJ1-1 and V is TRBV7-9; D might be TRBD1 (5 bases). Germline-derived CDR1 and CDR2 are SEHNR and FQNEAQ (reference sequence). The V end was cut by 6 bases, the J end by 0 bases, with 11 bases between. The CDR3 has 14 residues. The CDR3 is CASSIGHLNTEAFF. DNA of the CDR3: TGTGCCAGCAGTATCGGACACTTGAACACTGAAGCTTTCTTT.

This chain uses TRBV19 with TRBJ1-1, with D possibly TRBD1 on 5 matching bases. CDR3 size: 14 residues. Germline V gene lookup returns CDR1 LNHDA and CDR2 SQIVND (reference sequence). Trimming cost V 3 bases and J 0 bases, with 8 bases left between them. CDR3 sequence (DNA): TGTGCCAGTAGTATGGGGGGATTGAACACTGAAGCTTTCTTT. It is translated as CASSMGGLNTEAFF. The full variable domain, in which reference TRBV19 and TRBJ1-1 provide the parts outside the CDR3, is DGGITQSPKYLFRKEGQNVTLSCEQNLNHDAMYWYRQDPGQGLRLIYYSQIVNDFQKGDIAEGYSVSREKKESFPLTVTSAQKNPTAFYLCASSMGGLNTEAFFGQGTRLTVV.

This clone was seen just once. This chain joins TRBV9 and TRBJ2-1, with 8 bases that match TRBD2. The V and J ends lost 0 bases and 2 bases, in that order; junction bases with no gene match: 7. Germline-derived CDR1 and CDR2 are SGDLS and YYNGEE. The CDR3 runs to 17 residues. CDR3 residues: CASSVVFSGLAYNEQFF. DNA of the CDR3: TGTGCCAGCAGCGTAGTCTTTTCGGGACTAGCCTACAATGAGCAGTTCTTC. Complete variable domain (other parts from reference TRBV9 and TRBJ2-1): DSGVTQTPKHLITATGQRVTLRCSPRSGDLSVYWYQQSLDQGLQFLIQYYNGEERAKGNILERFSAQQFPDLHSELNLSSLELGDSALYFCASSVVFSGLAYNEQFFGPGTRLTVL.

The chain carries TRBV5-1 and TRBJ2-1; 9 bases match TRBD2. Trimming removed 0 bases from V and 3 bases from J; junction bases left unmatched: 4. Germline V lookup: CDR1 SGHRS, CDR2 YFSETQ. This CDR3 comprises 16 residues. This CDR3 reads CASSLGSGGIYNEQFF. The CDR3 coding sequence is TGCGCCAGCAGCTTGGGCAGCGGGGGGATCTACAATGAGCAGTTCTTC.

This chain uses TRBV19 with TRBJ2-1; D uncertain. In germline, CDR1 is LNHDA, CDR2 SQIVND (reference sequence). This CDR3 region has 13 residues. V lost 3 bases and J lost 10, with 13 bases in between. CDR3 residues: CASSIGRAREQFF. The CDR3 DNA reads as TGTGCCAGTAGTATTGGTAGAGCCCGGGAGCAGTTCTTC.

With respect to this clone: Compared with germline, one end of the junction differs, possibly owing to a read error. This sequence joins TRBV7-7 and TRBJ1-3; 9 positions match TRBD1. The CDR3 totals 18 residues. Looked up from germline, CDR1 is SSHAT and CDR2 is FNYEAQ (reference sequence). In nucleotides, the CDR3 is TGTGCTAGCAGCTTAGGGGACAGGGTCCTCCGCTCTGGAAACACCATATATTTT. It specifies CASSLGDRVLRSGNTIYF.

The gene calls are TRBV18 and TRBJ2-7; 7 bases align to TRBD1. Germline-derived CDR1 and CDR2 are KGHSH and LQKENI. V gave up 3 bases and J gave up 2 bases; unmatched junction bases: 7. The CDR3 consists of 15 residues. In nucleotides, the CDR3 is TGTGCCAGCTCACCTCTTGGACAGGCAACCTACGAGCAGTACTTC. Its protein product is CASSPLGQATYEQYF.

This clone was counted a single time. The chain joins TRBV6-6 to TRBJ2-6, with D unclear. Germline lookup yields CDR1 MNHNY and CDR2 SVGAGI (reference sequence). V gave up 5 bases and J gave up 0 bases, with 8 bases separating them. This CDR3 region has 15 residues. The CDR3 spells CASSLDTSGANVLTF. The DNA for the CDR3 is TGTGCCAGCAGTCTCGACACCTCTGGGGCCAACGTCCTGACTTTC.